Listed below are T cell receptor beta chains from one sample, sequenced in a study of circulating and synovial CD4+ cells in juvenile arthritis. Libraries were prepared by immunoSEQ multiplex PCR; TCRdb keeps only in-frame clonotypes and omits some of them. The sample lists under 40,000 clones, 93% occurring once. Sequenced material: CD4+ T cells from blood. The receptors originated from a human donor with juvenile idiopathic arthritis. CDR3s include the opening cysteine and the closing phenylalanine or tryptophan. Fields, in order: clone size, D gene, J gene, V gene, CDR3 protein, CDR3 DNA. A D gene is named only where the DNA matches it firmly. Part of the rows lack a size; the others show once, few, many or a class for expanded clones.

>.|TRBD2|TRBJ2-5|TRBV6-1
CASSGSKETQYF
TGTGCCAGTAGCGGGTCAAAAGAGACCCAGTACTTC
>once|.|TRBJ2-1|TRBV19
CASRHSYNEQFF
TGTGCCAGCCGACATAGCTACAATGAGCAGTTCTTC
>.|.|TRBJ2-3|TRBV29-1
CSVTPLRSADTQYF
TGCAGCGTTACCCCCCTAAGAAGTGCAGATACGCAGTATTTT
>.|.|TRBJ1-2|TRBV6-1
CASRWHYGYTF
TGTGCCAGCCGCTGGCACTATGGCTACACCTTC
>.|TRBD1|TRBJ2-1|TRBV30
CAWSPGQASYNEQFF
TGTGCCTGGAGCCCGGGACAGGCCTCCTACAATGAGCAGTTCTTC
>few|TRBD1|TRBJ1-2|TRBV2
CASKRDRVNNYGYTF
TGTGCCAGCAAACGGGACAGGGTGAATAACTATGGCTACACCTTC
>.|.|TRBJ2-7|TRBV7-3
CASSPRGGVDEQYF
TGTGCCAGCAGCCCCCGCGGCGGGGTGGACGAGCAGTACTTC
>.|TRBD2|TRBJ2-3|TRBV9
CASSATGLAGGLDTQYF
TGTGCCAGCAGCGCGACGGGACTAGCGGGAGGATTAGATACGCAGTATTTT
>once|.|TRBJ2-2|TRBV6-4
CASSDGGDTGELFF
TGTGCCAGCAGTGACGGCGGGGACACCGGGGAGCTGTTTTTT
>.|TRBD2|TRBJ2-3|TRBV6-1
CASSGTSGSATQYF
TGTGCCAGCAGCGGGACTAGCGGGAGCGCCACGCAGTATTTT
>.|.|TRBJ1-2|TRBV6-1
CASSERWGGGYTF
TGTGCCAGCAGTGAACGGTGGGGAGGAGGCTACACCTTC
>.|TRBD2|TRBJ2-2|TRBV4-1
CASSPGLARTGELFF
TGCGCCAGCAGCCCGGGACTAGCCCGCACCGGGGAGCTGTTTTTT